This entry lists 23 T cell receptor beta chains sequenced from one sample in a study of T-cell reconstitution after alpha-beta-depleted transplantation in children. Their antigens remain unidentified. The study's findings and limits: Among T cells one year after transplant, newly produced cells accounted for most counts and diversity.

Unique molecular identifiers were incorporated during preparation of the TCRbeta library. Via MiXCR, TCRdb re-called the PCR reads, giving one row per CDR3 protein. Seen here are 330,000 or so distinct CDR3 sequences, 6.5% to 9% observed once, and the top ten hold about 9.1%. The sequences come from peripheral blood, collected 360 days after TCRalphabeta/CD19-depleted stem cell transplant. These receptors originate from a female patient under 10 years old who had a stem cell transplant for Fanconi anemia, so the T cells may come from the graft donor.

There are many counts of this clonotype. The CDR3 here is CASSQWSSSDEQFF. In nucleotides, the CDR3 is TGTGCCAGCAGCCAATGGTCTAGCAGCGATGAGCAGTTCTTC. The rearrangement uses TRBV3-1 and TRBJ2-1; tentatively, D is TRBD2 (5 bases). Germline CDR1 LGHDT, CDR2 YNNKEL (reference sequence). Trimming cost V 2 bases and J 8 bases, with 13 bases left between them. The CDR3 extends over 14 amino acids.

At least ten counts were recorded for this clonotype. The chain carries TRBV7-2 and TRBJ1-3; D remains unclear. The CDR3 sequence is 14 residues long. V lost 1 base, J lost 0 bases, and 4 bases lay in between. Germline V gives CDR1 SGHTA, CDR2 FQGNSA. CDR3 sequence: CASSLDPSGNTIYF. The CDR3 DNA follows: TGTGCCAGCAGCTTAGACCCCTCTGGAAACACCATATATTTT.

This clonotype has a count of ten or more. This rearrangement joins TRBV29-1 to TRBJ2-7; 8 bases are a match to TRBD1. This CDR3 comprises 17 residues. Germline V CDR1 and CDR2: SQVTM, ANQGSEA. V gave up 1 base and J gave up 3 bases; unmatched junction bases: 14. This chain's CDR3 is CSVEVPPGTGYHYEQYF. Written as DNA, the CDR3 is TGCAGCGTTGAAGTACCGCCCGGGACAGGATATCACTACGAGCAGTACTTC.

The chain has TRBV20-1 and TRBJ2-7; no clear D. CDR3 length: 14 residues. Germline loops: CDR1 DFQATT, CDR2 SNEGSKA (reference sequence). V was pared by 6 bases and J by 2 bases, with 17 bases between. The DNA for the CDR3 is TGCAGTGCAAGGGTACCAGGCCGAACCTACGAGCAGTACGTC. Translated, it gives CSARVPGRTYEQYV.

This clonotype was counted ten times or more. CDR3 DNA sequence: TGCAGCGTTGATCCACCGGGACAGGGGGCTAACAATGAGCAGTTCTTC. Protein sequence: CSVDPPGQGANNEQFF. This chain connects TRBV29-1 to TRBJ2-1; 12 bases line up with TRBD1. This CDR3 has 16 amino acids. Trimming at V came to 3 bases and at J to 5 bases, leaving 8 bases not matched to a gene. Germline V gene sequence: CDR1 SQVTM, CDR2 ANQGSEA.

The chain combines TRBV11-2 with TRBJ2-7, with a possible D match to TRBD2 (5 bases). Trimming shortened V by 6 bases and J by 2 bases, and 11 bases separated the two germline ends. CDR3 length: 13 amino acids. Germline CDR1 and CDR2: SGHAT and FQNNGV. Here the CDR3 reads CASSMDGTYEQYF. In DNA form, the CDR3 reads TGTGCCAGCAGTATGGACGGGACCTACGAGCAGTACTTC. Based on the CDR3 plus reference TRBV11-2 and TRBJ2-7, the full variable domain is EAGVAQSPRYKIIEKRQSVAFWCNPISGHATLYWYQQILGQGPKLLIQFQNNGVVDDSQLPKDRFSAERLKGVDSTLKIQPAKLEDSAVYLCASSMDGTYEQYFGPGTRLTVT.

This clonotype was counted many times. The chain recombines TRBV5-1 with TRBJ2-1, with D perhaps TRBD2 (6 bases). Trimming removed 8 bases at V and 4 bases at J, with 16 bases between. CDR3 length: 14 amino acids. Germline V gene lookup returns CDR1 SGHRS and CDR2 YFSETQ. CDR3 nucleotide sequence: TGCGCCAGTTGTCGGGGGATTAAATACAATGAGCAGTTCTTC. Amino acid sequence: CASCRGIKYNEQFF.

In its sample, this clonotype was seen many times. V gene TRBV7-2 combines with J gene TRBJ1-2; D is undetermined. Trimming pared 2 bases from V and 4 bases from J, leaving 8 bases between. Germline loops: CDR1 SGHTA, CDR2 FQGNSA. CDR3 size: 13 residues. CDR3 protein: CASSLRPGYGYTF. The CDR3 coding sequence is TGTGCCAGCAGCTTAAGACCAGGCTATGGCTACACCTTC.

CDR3 nucleotide sequence: TGCGCCAGCAGCTCCCAGGGGTTCGGGAGCGAAAAACTGTTTTTT. Its protein product is CASSSQGFGSEKLFF. The gene calls are TRBV5-1 and TRBJ1-4, with TRBD1 as a possible D gene (6 bases). The CDR3 loop spans 15 amino acids. Trimming removed 3 bases from V and 8 bases from J, with 17 bases in between. Per germline, CDR1 SGHRS and CDR2 YFSETQ. Based on the CDR3 plus reference TRBV5-1 and TRBJ1-4, the full variable domain is KAGVTQTPRYLIKTRGQQVTLSCSPISGHRSVSWYQQTPGQGLQFLFEYFSETQRNKGNFPGRFSGRQFSNSRSEMNVSTLELGDSALYLCASSSQGFGSEKLFFGSGTQLSVL.

This clonotype has just a few counts. This chain uses TRBV30 with TRBJ2-5; a possible D gene is TRBD2 (6 bases). V was pared by 5 bases and J by 5 bases, with 30 bases between. Per the germline V gene, CDR1 is GTSNPN and CDR2 is SVGIG (reference sequence). This CDR3 has 18 residues. The CDR3 coding sequence is TGTGCCTGGCTGCTAAGGTCACTAGGCCCCGAAGGAGGGGAGACCCAGTACTTC. Its protein product is CAWLLRSLGPEGGETQYF.

The chain combines TRBV2 with TRBJ2-2; tentative D call: TRBD1 (6 bases). V was shortened by 3 bases and J by 0 bases, with 8 bases between the two germline ends. The CDR3 covers 15 residues. The germline CDR1 and CDR2 sequences are SNHLY and FYNNEI. DNA of the CDR3: TGTGCCAGCAGTGAGAAGGGGGCGAACACCGGGGAGCTGTTTTTT. Its protein product is CASSEKGANTGELFF. The full variable domain, completed using reference TRBV2 and TRBJ2-2, is EPEVTQTPSHQVTQMGQEVILRCVPISNHLYFYWYRQILGQKVEFLVSFYNNEISEKSEIFDDQFSVERPDGSNFTLKIRSTKLEDSAMYFCASSEKGANTGELFFGEGSRLTVL.

This clonotype was detected many times. This chain connects TRBV5-1 to TRBJ1-3, with D possibly TRBD1 on 6 matching bases. Germline V gene sequence: CDR1 SGHRS, CDR2 YFSETQ. The CDR3 extends over 15 amino acids. V was clipped by 4 bases and J by 1 base, with 12 bases between them. DNA of the CDR3: TGCGCCAGCAGCGGGGGCGCGGGTTCTGGAAACACCATATATTTT. Translation gives CASSGGAGSGNTIYF. The full variable domain, rest sourced from reference TRBV5-1 and TRBJ1-3, is KAGVTQTPRYLIKTRGQQVTLSCSPISGHRSVSWYQQTPGQGLQFLFEYFSETQRNKGNFPGRFSGRQFSNSRSEMNVSTLELGDSALYLCASSGGAGSGNTIYFGEGSWLTVV.

This clonotype was counted many times. The V gene is TRBV20-1, the J gene TRBJ2-5; D is possibly TRBD1 or TRBD2 (5 bases each). The CDR3 runs 16 residues. Germline V gene lookup returns CDR1 DFQATT and CDR2 SNEGSKA (reference sequence). The ends were cut back, 1 base at V and 9 bases at J, with 24 bases in the middle. The DNA of the CDR3 is TGCAGTGCTAGAGGAAGCCCCCTAGGGACCTTAATGGCCCAGTACTTC. Translating it yields CSARGSPLGTLMAQYF.

This clonotype was seen many times. The chain combines TRBV29-1 with TRBJ2-7, with no clear D. Germline values: CDR1 SQVTM, CDR2 ANQGSEA. V lost 4 bases and J lost 4, with 11 bases in between. The CDR3 totals 12 residues. CDR3 nucleotides: TGCAGCGTTGCCCCAGACCGTTACGAGCAGTACTTC. Its protein product is CSVAPDRYEQYF.

In its sample, this clonotype was seen a few times. The V call is TRBV19, the J call TRBJ1-5; TRBD1 matches at 7 bases. From germline, CDR1 is LNHDA and CDR2 SQIVND (reference sequence). V lost 6 bases and J lost 12; bases outside the gene matches: 17. The CDR3 extends over 15 amino acids. For the CDR3, the DNA is TGTGCCAGTAGACCGGCGGGGGGGACAGAATTTATCCAGCATTTT. Protein: CASRPAGGTEFIQHF.

This chain links TRBV3-1 with TRBJ2-2; D may correspond to TRBD1 or TRBD2 (5 bases each). This CDR3 spans 17 amino acids. CDR1 LGHDT and CDR2 YNNKEL come from the germline V gene (reference sequence). Trimming removed 1 base at V and 7 bases at J, with 19 bases between. The CDR3 nucleotides read TGTGCCAGCAGCCAAGTAGTCCCTTGGGGGTTTGACGGGGAGCTGTTTTTT. Amino acids: CASSQVVPWGFDGELFF.

This clonotype has more than one count but fewer than ten. The gene calls are TRBV20-1 and TRBJ2-1; TRBD2 matches at 10 bases. Looked up from germline, CDR1 is DFQATT and CDR2 is SNEGSKA (reference sequence). J lost 8 bases, V lost 6 bases, and 10 bases had no gene match. CDR3 length equals 14 residues. The CDR3 nucleotides are TGCAGTGCCAGAAGGCTAGCGGGGGCCTATGAGCAGTTCTTC. Residues: CSARRLAGAYEQFF.

This clonotype was recorded a few times. The chain combines TRBV5-1 with TRBJ2-5; D possibly corresponds to TRBD2 (6 bases). This CDR3 has 17 residues. V was cut by 0 bases and J by 0 bases, with 15 bases left in between. CDR1 and CDR2 (germline): SGHRS, YFSETQ. CDR3 sequence reads: CASSLVPGLTYQETQYF. Written as DNA, the CDR3 is TGCGCCAGCAGCTTGGTTCCGGGACTCACTTACCAAGAGACCCAGTACTTC.

There are many counts of this clonotype. The V gene is TRBV20-1, the J gene TRBJ2-1; maybe TRBD2 (7 bases). There are 15 residues in the CDR3. Deletions cut 3 bases from V and 2 bases from J, with 14 bases between. CDR1 is DFQATT, CDR2 SNEGSKA, per germline (reference sequence). CDR3 DNA: TGCAGTGCTAGTTCTGCGGGGGCAACCTACAATGAGCAGTTCTTC. Translation gives CSASSAGATYNEQFF.

V gene TRBV6-5 combines with J gene TRBJ1-5; a weak D match, TRBD1 (6 bases). CDR1 and CDR2 (germline): MNHEY, SVGAGI. Trimming removed 0 bases from V and 3 bases from J, with 15 bases in between. This CDR3 region has 17 residues. CDR3 coding DNA: TGTGCCAGCAGTTACTCGAATGGGCGGACAGCCAATCAGCCCCAGCATTTT. Translation gives CASSYSNGRTANQPQHF.

This sequence joins TRBV9 and TRBJ2-1; D is uncertain. Germline V gene data show CDR1 as SGDLS and CDR2 as YYNGEE. This CDR3 region has 16 residues. Trimming took off 4 bases at V and 0 bases at J, with 14 bases between the two ends. CDR3 protein: CASSYRDPGSYNEQFF. CDR3 coding DNA: TGTGCCAGCAGCTACCGAGACCCGGGCTCCTACAATGAGCAGTTCTTC.

This chain uses TRBV20-1 with TRBJ2-7, with a possible D match to TRBD2 (6 bases). The CDR3 consists of 14 residues. The V gene lost 6 bases and the J gene lost 1 base, with 16 bases spanning the gap. CDR1 and CDR2 (germline): DFQATT, SNEGSKA (reference sequence). The CDR3 DNA is TGCAGTGCCACCGGACTACCAGGATCCTACGAGCAGTACTTC. Translation: CSATGLPGSYEQYF.

This clonotype was counted many times. This sequence joins TRBV6-5 and TRBJ2-5; 9 bases agree with TRBD1. CDR1 is MNHEY and CDR2 is SVGAGI in the germline V gene. Germline trimming cut 3 bases from V and 3 bases from J; bases unmatched to any gene: 8. CDR3 size: 16 residues. The CDR3 loop is CASSYSGTGTEETQYF. In nucleotides, the CDR3 is TGTGCCAGCAGTTATTCCGGGACAGGGACGGAAGAGACCCAGTACTTC.